The T cell receptor (beta chain) under discussion was sequenced for a study of patients and donors after allogeneic stem cell transplantation. TCRdb passed the RT-PCR reads through MiXCR, listing each CDR3 protein once. The profile shows some 880,000 distinct CDR3 sequences, about a sixth of them singletons. The CDR3 contains 14 residues. The germline CDR1 and CDR2 sequences are SGHRS and YFSETQ. Trimming cost V 1 base and J 5 bases, with 12 bases left between them. This clonotype was observed many times. This receptor was obtained from a human donor who was either an allogeneic HSCT recipient or a stem cell or donor lymphocyte infusion donor (not recorded which). It is not recorded whose cells these are; they may come from a transplant donor. Sample: blood, either unsorted or a sorted T cell fraction (not recorded which). The rearrangement joins TRBV5-1 to TRBJ2-5; either TRBD1 or TRBD2 may fit D (7 bases each). In DNA form, the CDR3 reads TGCGCCAGCAGCTTGTACAGGGGAGGGGAGACCCAGTACTTC. It encodes CASSLYRGGETQYF.